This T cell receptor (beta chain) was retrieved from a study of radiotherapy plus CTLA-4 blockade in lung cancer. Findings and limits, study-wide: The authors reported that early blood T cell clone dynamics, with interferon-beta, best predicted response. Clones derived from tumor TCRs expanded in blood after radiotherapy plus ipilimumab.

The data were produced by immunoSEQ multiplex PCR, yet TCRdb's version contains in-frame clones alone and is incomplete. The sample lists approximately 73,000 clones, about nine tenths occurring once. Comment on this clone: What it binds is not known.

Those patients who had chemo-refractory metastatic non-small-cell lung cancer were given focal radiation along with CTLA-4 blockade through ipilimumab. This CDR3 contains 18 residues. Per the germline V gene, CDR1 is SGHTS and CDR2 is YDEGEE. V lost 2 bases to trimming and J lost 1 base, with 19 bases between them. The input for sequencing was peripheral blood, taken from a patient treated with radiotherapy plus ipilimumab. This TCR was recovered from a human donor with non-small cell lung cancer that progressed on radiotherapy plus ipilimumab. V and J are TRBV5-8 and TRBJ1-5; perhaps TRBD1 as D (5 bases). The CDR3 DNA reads TGTGCCAGCAGCTTTGCCGGGACGGCTGGCCCCAGCAATCAGCCCCAGCATTTT. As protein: CASSFAGTAGPSNQPQHF.